These 6 T cell receptor beta chains share one sample of origin, sequenced in a study of T cells in women clearing cervical HPV infection listed by TCRdb under 2018. The library was produced with the immunoSEQ multiplex PCR assay. TCRdb's version of the immuneACCESS table is confined to in-frame rearrangements and falls short of the full clone set. An unresolved V gene accounts for under half of the shortfall where checked; the remainder is of unknown origin. The sample's records list some 50,000 clones. Jointly, the top ten make up approximately 0.9% of the sample. The sequencing input was blood buffy coat. These TCRs come from a woman between 18 and 70 years old with a cervical HPV16 infection that either progressed to CIN3+ or cleared (not recorded which).

A note on this clone: The read halts 3 residues ahead of the CDR3 end, with the missing end drawn from the germline J gene. V and J are TRBV5-5 and TRBJ1-1, with 7 bases identical to TRBD1. The V gene's germline CDR1 is SGHKS and CDR2 YYEKEE (reference sequence). This CDR3 contains 13 residues. The V and J ends lost 4 bases and 1 base, in that order; junction bases with no gene match: 1. The CDR3 DNA, read in part, is TGTGCCAGCAGCCGACAGGGGAACACTGAA. Translated, it gives CASSRQGNTE. The complete CDR3 sequence is CASSRQGNTEAFF.

Of note for this clone: The read terminates 3 residues ahead of where the CDR3 ends, so the germline J gene completes it. J is TRBJ1-1 and V is TRBV29-1; no clear D. Trimming cost V 6 bases and J 1 base, with 21 bases left between them. The CDR3 loop spans 16 amino acids. Germline loops: CDR1 SQVTM, CDR2 ANQGSEA. CDR3 DNA, as far as it was read: TGCAGCGTGAGGGCTCGACAACACAGACAGAACACTGAA. Translating gives CSVRARQHRQNTE. The CDR3, in full, reads CSVRARQHRQNTEAFF. Supplemented by reference TRBV29-1 and TRBJ1-1, the full variable domain reads SAVISQKPSRDICQRGTSLTIQCQVDSQVTMMFWYRQQPGQSLTLIATANQGSEATYESGFVIDKFPISRPNLTFSTLTVSNMSPEDSSIYLCSVRARQHRQNTEAFFGQGTRLTVV.

Points on this clone: The CDR3 end lies 3 residues beyond the end of the read and is filled in from the germline J gene. This sequence joins TRBV2 and TRBJ2-3, with D tentatively TRBD2 (6 bases). V lost 7 bases to trimming and J lost 6 bases, with 17 bases between them. Germline CDR1 and CDR2: SNHLY and FYNNEI. The CDR3 extends over 14 amino acids. CDR3 protein: CASKLEAGRDTQYF. The CDR3 DNA, read in part, is TGTGCCAGCAAGCTAGAAGCAGGGAGGGATACG.

Worth noting for this clone: Sequencing ends 3 residues short of the CDR3 end; the germline J gene provides the rest. V and J are TRBV9 and TRBJ2-3; D uncertain. The CDR3 runs to 12 residues. Per the germline V gene, CDR1 is SGDLS and CDR2 is YYNGEE. V was pared by 0 bases and J by 6 bases, with 5 bases between. Partial CDR3 DNA: TGTGCCAGCAGCGTAGCCGCGGATACG. This encodes CASSVAADT. The complete CDR3 sequence is CASSVAADTQYF. Supplemented by reference TRBV9 and TRBJ2-3, the full variable domain reads DSGVTQTPKHLITATGQRVTLRCSPRSGDLSVYWYQQSLDQGLQFLIQYYNGEERAKGNILERFSAQQFPDLHSELNLSSLELGDSALYFCASSVAADTQYFGPGTRLTVL.

Concerning this clone itself: The read is 3 residues too short to cover the CDR3 end, so that end is filled in from the germline J gene. V and J are TRBV7-9 and TRBJ2-4, with 7 bases matching TRBD1. The CDR3 spans 15 residues. Germline loops: CDR1 SEHNR, CDR2 FQNEAQ (reference sequence). Germline trimming cut 1 base from V and 6 bases from J; bases unmatched to any gene: 6. CDR3 DNA (partial): TGTGCCAGCAGCTTAGACAGGGGCGCAGGAAACATT. Protein: CASSLDRGAGNI. The complete CDR3 protein is CASSLDRGAGNIQYF.

A note on this clone: The CDR3 is cut off 3 residues early in the read; its end comes from the germline J gene. The chain recombines TRBV18 with TRBJ2-2, with a possible D match to TRBD2 (6 bases). The CDR3 totals 15 residues. Looked up from germline, CDR1 is KGHSH and CDR2 is LQKENI. V was clipped by 3 bases and J by 0 bases, with 8 bases between them. The CDR3 DNA, read in part, is TGTGCCAGCTCACCCACGGGGGCGAACACCGGGGAG. It specifies CASSPTGANTGE. The CDR3 in full is CASSPTGANTGELFF.